This T cell receptor (beta chain) was identified during a study of cytomegalovirus exposure and HLA in healthy donors. Findings and limits, study-wide: TCR sequences were mostly rare, though some public TCRs occurred in many donors.

CDR3 length: 14 amino acids. Germline assignment: CDR1 SGHRS and CDR2 YFSETQ. Trimming cost V 4 bases and J 8 bases, with 15 bases left between them. Note on this clone: Its target is not known.

The PCR employed 60 Vbeta primers together with 13 Jbeta primers. Produced via immunoSEQ multiplex PCR; TCRdb's table is partial and in-frame only. Among approximately 150,000 clones listed, more than 65% were seen once. This TCR was sampled from a woman in her fifties or sixties in good health and CMV-seronegative. This chain connects TRBV5-1 to TRBJ1-4; TRBD1 might be the D (5 bases). Sequenced material: PBMCs. As DNA, the CDR3 is TGCGCCAGCAGCCCGAGACCCCCAGGGGAAAAACTGTTTTTT. Translated: CASSPRPPGEKLFF.